A single sample is the source of the 26 T cell receptor beta chains below, sequenced in a study of OX40 agonist ivuxolimab in advanced cancers. Data came from immunoSEQ multiplex PCR; TCRdb stores just in-frame clones and leaves some out. In the table there are about 100,000 clones, approximately 90% of which are singletons. The sample was CD4+ or CD8+ T cells sorted from blood, taken in a trial of the OX40 agonist ivuxolimab. All receptors derive from an adult with an advanced solid tumor such as melanoma, head and neck, liver or kidney cancer.

This chain's CDR3 is CASSFGYSGQETQYF. CDR3 coding DNA: TGCGCCAGCAGCTTCGGTTACAGTGGCCAAGAGACCCAGTACTTC. The chain employs TRBV5-1 and TRBJ2-5, with D hard to call. Per germline, CDR1 SGHRS and CDR2 YFSETQ. The CDR3 spans 15 residues. V was pared by 2 bases and J by 1 base, with 12 bases between.

This clone has more than one count but fewer than ten. The CDR3 region is CASSLQGAYEQYF. As DNA, the CDR3 is TGTGCCAGCAGCTTACAGGGGGCCTACGAGCAGTACTTC. V usage is TRBV5-4 and J usage is TRBJ2-7; TRBD1 aligns across 8 bases. The CDR3 contains 13 residues. Per the germline V gene, CDR1 is SGHNT and CDR2 is YYREEE (reference sequence). V shed 2 bases, J shed 2 bases, and the junction held 0 bases outside the gene matches.

The chain has TRBV28 and TRBJ2-7; 9 positions match TRBD2. The CDR3 loop spans 15 amino acids. With V trimmed by 4 bases and J by 1 base, 5 bases remained unmatched. Germline-derived CDR1 and CDR2 are MDHEN and SYDVKM. CDR3 in amino acids: CASSSGTSLSYEQYF. The CDR3 DNA is TGTGCCAGCAGTTCAGGGACTAGCTTGTCCTACGAGCAGTACTTC.

The chain uses TRBV11-3 and TRBJ2-7, with a tentative D call TRBD1 (5 bases). CDR3 size: 17 residues. Germline V gene sequence: CDR1 SGHNT, CDR2 YENEEA. Trimming took 4 bases from V and 5 from J, leaving 24 bases between them. CDR3 residues: CASSSDRKVCTYHEQYF. As DNA, the CDR3 is TGTGCCAGCAGCTCTGACAGAAAAGTCTGCACCTACCACGAGCAGTACTTC. Full variable domain (missing parts from reference TRBV11-3 and TRBJ2-7): EAGVVQSPRYKIIEKKQPVAFWCNPISGHNTLYWYLQNLGQGPELLIRYENEEAVDDSQLPKDRFSAERLKGVDSTLKIQPAELGDSAVYLCASSSDRKVCTYHEQYFGPGTRLTVT.

The CDR3 sequence: CASSLGVGTNEQFF. CDR3 nucleotides: TGTGCCAGCTCGCTAGGGGTCGGGACCAATGAGCAGTTCTTC. The chain recombines TRBV18 with TRBJ2-1; D may be TRBD1 or TRBD2 (5 bases each). Deletions cut 6 bases from V and 6 bases from J, with 15 bases between. The germline V gene encodes CDR1 KGHSH and CDR2 LQKENI. This CDR3 comprises 14 residues.

The chain links TRBV6-5 to TRBJ2-1; D might be TRBD2 (6 bases). This CDR3 has 16 amino acids. Germline assignment: CDR1 MNHEY and CDR2 SVGAGI. Between the trimmed V and J ends, which lost 0 bases and 7 bases, there was a span of 16 bases. This CDR3 is CASSYSGGRSGNEQFF. CDR3 in DNA: TGTGCCAGCAGTTACTCAGGTGGGAGGTCGGGGAATGAGCAGTTCTTC.

This chain joins TRBV2 and TRBJ2-7; 9 bases match TRBD2. The CDR3 consists of 15 residues. V lost 2 bases and J lost 5; bases outside the gene matches: 7. Germline assignment: CDR1 SNHLY and CDR2 FYNNEI. CDR3 protein: CASSERGGRGHEQYF. The CDR3 bases are TGTGCCAGCAGTGAACGCGGCGGGAGGGGCCACGAGCAGTACTTC.

This chain links TRBV6-6 with TRBJ2-7; 7 nucleotides agree with TRBD1. The germline gives CDR1 MNHNY, CDR2 SVGAGI (reference sequence). V was pared by 7 bases and J by 6 bases, with 9 bases of the junction left unmatched. This CDR3 spans 13 amino acids. In DNA form, the CDR3 reads TGTGCCAGCACTACGACAGGGTCGGGCGAGCAGTACTTC. Its translation: CASTTTGSGEQYF.

V and J are TRBV30 and TRBJ1-4; D is possibly TRBD1 (5 bases). This CDR3 contains 16 residues. Germline loops: CDR1 GTSNPN, CDR2 SVGIG (reference sequence). Trimming stripped 0 bases from V and 4 bases from J, with 15 bases between. CDR3 DNA: TGTGCCTGGAGTGTACCCGGGACTGGGATTAATGAAAAACTGTTTTTT. This encodes CAWSVPGTGINEKLFF.

This chain uses TRBV9 with TRBJ2-1; no definite D call. The V end was cut by 1 base, the J end by 5 bases, with 13 bases between. From germline, CDR1 is SGDLS and CDR2 YYNGEE. The CDR3 totals 15 residues. This chain's CDR3 is CASSVKSKRNNEQFF. Written as DNA, the CDR3 is TGTGCCAGCAGCGTAAAGTCAAAACGGAACAATGAGCAGTTCTTC.

The chain recombines TRBV6-5 with TRBJ2-1, with unresolved D. The CDR3 runs to 11 residues. Deletions cut 6 bases from V and 5 bases from J, with 5 bases between. From germline, CDR1 is MNHEY and CDR2 SVGAGI. The CDR3 reads CASSLNNEQFF. The CDR3 nucleotides read TGTGCCAGCAGCCTAAACAATGAGCAGTTCTTC.

The chain couples TRBV7-2 to TRBJ1-4; D is uncertain. Germline CDR1 is SGHTA and CDR2 is FQGNSA. V lost 2 bases and J lost 8, with 9 bases in between. The CDR3 is 13 residues long. This chain's CDR3 is CASSLRVEEKLFF. For the CDR3, the DNA is TGTGCCAGCAGCTTACGGGTGGAGGAAAAACTGTTTTTT.

The V and J genes are TRBV5-1 and TRBJ2-2; 9 positions agree with TRBD2. This CDR3 spans 16 amino acids. Germline CDR1 is SGHRS and CDR2 is YFSETQ. V lost 0 bases, J lost 3 bases, and 3 bases stayed unmatched. CDR3 DNA sequence: TGCGCCAGCAGCTTGGAACTAGCGGGTGACACCGGGGAGCTGTTTTTT. Amino acids: CASSLELAGDTGELFF.

The chain recombines TRBV15 with TRBJ1-5; D is uncertain. Looked up from germline, CDR1 is LNHNV and CDR2 is YYDKDF (reference sequence). The CDR3 consists of 17 residues. Between the trimmed V and J ends, which lost 0 bases and 3 bases, there was a span of 15 bases. CDR3 sequence: CATSRDTRTAYNQPQHF. The DNA of the CDR3 is TGTGCCACCAGCAGAGATACGCGCACGGCCTACAATCAGCCCCAGCATTTT.

V is TRBV30 and J is TRBJ2-7, with 7 bases fitting TRBD2. The CDR3 has 13 residues. V gave up 4 bases and J gave up 0 bases; unmatched junction bases: 3. In germline, CDR1 is GTSNPN, CDR2 SVGIG (reference sequence). In DNA form, the CDR3 reads TGTGCCTGGACGAGCGGGATCTCCTACGAGCAGTACTTC. This sequence encodes CAWTSGISYEQYF.

This clone was observed a single time. The chain recombines TRBV11-2 with TRBJ2-7, with a tentative D call TRBD1 (6 bases). Germline lookup yields CDR1 SGHAT and CDR2 FQNNGV. This CDR3 spans 15 amino acids. The ends were cut back, 4 bases at V and 6 bases at J, with 19 bases in the middle. The CDR3 loop reads CASSSALGALGEQYF. For the CDR3, the DNA is TGTGCCAGCAGCTCAGCCCTGGGGGCGCTCGGCGAGCAGTACTTC.

This rearrangement joins TRBV5-4 to TRBJ2-2, with D possibly being TRBD2 (6 bases). Germline lookup yields CDR1 SGHNT and CDR2 YYREEE (reference sequence). V dropped 2 bases and J dropped 1 base, with 9 bases sitting between them. The length of the CDR3 is 15 residues. CDR3 in amino acids: CASSFMGGNTGELFF. As DNA, the CDR3 is TGTGCCAGCAGCTTTATGGGGGGGAACACCGGGGAGCTGTTTTTT.

The chain joins TRBV2 to TRBJ2-1; D is undetermined. Trimming took off 4 bases at V and 6 bases at J, with 10 bases between the two ends. The CDR3 totals 13 residues. Per the germline V gene, CDR1 is SNHLY and CDR2 is FYNNEI. In DNA, the CDR3 is TGTGCCAGCAGTGCTCCGAACGCCAATGAGCAGTTCTTC. Amino acid sequence: CASSAPNANEQFF.

The V and J genes are TRBV7-9 and TRBJ2-3; a possible D gene is TRBD2 (6 bases). Between the trimmed V and J ends, which lost 0 bases and 2 bases, there was a span of 12 bases. Germline CDR1 SEHNR, CDR2 FQNEAQ (reference sequence). The CDR3 covers 16 residues. CDR3 residues: CASSLALARTTDTQYF. Here the CDR3 DNA reads TGTGCCAGCAGCTTAGCGCTAGCGAGGACCACAGATACGCAGTATTTT.

This chain links TRBV28 with TRBJ1-1; the match to TRBD1 covers 9 bases. With V trimmed by 5 bases and J by 2 bases, 12 bases remained unmatched. The germline gives CDR1 MDHEN, CDR2 SYDVKM. This CDR3 comprises 17 residues. The CDR3 is CASSLQAGTGNNTEAFF. In nucleotides, the CDR3 is TGTGCCAGCAGTCTCCAAGCCGGGACAGGGAATAACACTGAAGCTTTCTTT.

The chain joins TRBV6-6 to TRBJ1-5; D not certain. This CDR3 has 15 residues. Trimming took off 5 bases at V and 2 bases at J, with 13 bases between the two ends. Germline CDR1 is MNHNY and CDR2 is SVGAGI (reference sequence). CDR3 loop: CASSQAQSGNQPQHF. CDR3 nucleotide sequence: TGTGCCAGCAGTCAAGCCCAGTCCGGCAATCAGCCCCAGCATTTT.

The chain links TRBV6-5 to TRBJ2-5, with 7 bases fitting TRBD1. V shed 2 bases, J shed 1 base, and the junction held 4 bases outside the gene matches. Germline CDR1 is MNHEY and CDR2 is SVGAGI. The CDR3 sequence is 15 residues long. The CDR3 coding sequence is TGTGCCAGCAGTTACCTAGGACAGGCCCAAGAGACCCAGTACTTC. Residues: CASSYLGQAQETQYF.

The J gene is TRBJ1-3, the V gene TRBV5-6, with 10 positions matching TRBD1. CDR1 is SGHDT, CDR2 YYEEEE, per germline. Losses at the gene ends were 7 bases for V and 1 base for J; bases not matched to a gene: 11. CDR3 length: 17 amino acids. CDR3 coding DNA: TGTGCCAGCCGCCGCGGACAGGGGGTCGTTTCTGGAAACACCATATATTTT. This sequence encodes CASRRGQGVVSGNTIYF.

J is TRBJ2-1 and V is TRBV12-2; TRBD2 is the table's D call, not checked against the DNA. TRBV12-2 corresponds to a pseudogene. The CDR3 contains 16 residues. CDR3 nucleotide sequence: TGTGCAAGTCGCTCCACGGGACTAGCGGGAGGGAATGAGCAGTTCTTC. As protein: CASRSTGLAGGNEQFF.

The chain uses TRBV7-3 and TRBJ2-3, with 13 bases lining up with TRBD2. The length of the CDR3 is 16 residues. Germline V gives CDR1 SGHTA, CDR2 FQGTGA. Trimming at V came to 6 bases and at J to 2 bases, leaving 5 bases not matched to a gene. The CDR3 reads CASSLGLAGPTDTQYF. The CDR3 coding sequence is TGTGCCAGCAGTTTGGGACTAGCGGGACCCACAGATACGCAGTATTTT.

V usage is TRBV19 and J usage is TRBJ1-2; D perhaps matches TRBD1 (6 bases). Trimming removed 4 bases from V and 4 bases from J, with 10 bases in between. Germline V gene data show CDR1 as LNHDA and CDR2 as SQIVND (reference sequence). The CDR3 is 13 residues long. Written as DNA, the CDR3 is TGTGCCAGTAGTACGAGGGACACCTATGGCTACACCTTC. This gives the protein CASSTRDTYGYTF.